Included here is one T cell receptor (beta chain) sequence, with context. This sample is drawn from a study of cytomegalovirus exposure and HLA in healthy donors. Vbeta (60) and Jbeta (13) primers were used in the PCR. This table comes from immunoSEQ multiplex PCR, and its TCRdb copy is limited to in-frame clones, with some not included. The data show roughly 150,000 clones, 80% to 90% seen once. This CDR3 spans 17 amino acids. This clonotype originated in a boy between 2 and 10 years old in good health and CMV-seronegative. The specimen was PBMCs. The V gene is TRBV21-1, the J gene TRBJ1-4; TRBD1, the table's D call, was not compared with the DNA. TRBV21-1 is a listed pseudogene. The CDR3 nucleotides read TGTGCCAGCAGCAAGACCCGGGACAGTCGCTATCATGAAAAACTGTTTTTT. Its translation: CASSKTRDSRYHEKLFF.